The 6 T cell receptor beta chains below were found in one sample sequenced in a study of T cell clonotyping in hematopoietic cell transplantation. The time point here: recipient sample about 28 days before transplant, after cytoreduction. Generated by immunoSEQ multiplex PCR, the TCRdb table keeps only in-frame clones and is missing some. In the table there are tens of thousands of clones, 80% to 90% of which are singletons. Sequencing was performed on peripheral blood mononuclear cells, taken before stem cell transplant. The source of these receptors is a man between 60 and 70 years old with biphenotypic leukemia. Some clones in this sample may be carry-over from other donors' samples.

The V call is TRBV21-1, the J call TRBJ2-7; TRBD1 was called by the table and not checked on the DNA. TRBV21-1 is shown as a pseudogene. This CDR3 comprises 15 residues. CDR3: CASSNPTGGRDEQYF. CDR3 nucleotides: TGTGCCAGCAGCAATCCCACAGGGGGCAGGGACGAGCAGTACTTC.

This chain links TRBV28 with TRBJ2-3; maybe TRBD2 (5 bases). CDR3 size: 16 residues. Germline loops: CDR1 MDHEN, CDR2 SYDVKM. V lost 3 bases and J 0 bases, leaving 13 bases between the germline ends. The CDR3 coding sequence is TGTGCCAGCAGTTTTCCGAGGGCCTCTAGCACAGATACGCAGTATTTT. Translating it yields CASSFPRASSTDTQYF.

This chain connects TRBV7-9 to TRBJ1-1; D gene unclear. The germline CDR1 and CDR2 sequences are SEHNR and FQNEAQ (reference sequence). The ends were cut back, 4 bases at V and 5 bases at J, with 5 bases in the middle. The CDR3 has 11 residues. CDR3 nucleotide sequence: TGTGCCAGCAGCTATGAAACTGAAGCTTTCTTT. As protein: CASSYETEAFF. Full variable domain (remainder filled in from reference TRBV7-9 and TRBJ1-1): DTGVSQNPRHKITKRGQNVTFRCDPISEHNRLYWYRQTLGQGPEFLTYFQNEAQLEKSRLLSDRFSAERPKGSFSTLEIQRTEQGDSAMYLCASSYETEAFFGQGTRLTVV.

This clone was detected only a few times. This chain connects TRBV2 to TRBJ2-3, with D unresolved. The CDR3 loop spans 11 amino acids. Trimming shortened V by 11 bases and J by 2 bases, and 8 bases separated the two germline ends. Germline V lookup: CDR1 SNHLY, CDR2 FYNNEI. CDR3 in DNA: TGTGCCTGCGAATTCACAGATACGCAGTATTTT. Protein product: CACEFTDTQYF.

The chain's CDR3 is CASSLTVRTGGSGGYTF. DNA of the CDR3: TGCGCCAGCAGCCTAACTGTACGGACAGGGGGATCGGGGGGCTACACCTTC. This chain links TRBV4-1 with TRBJ1-2, with 10 nucleotides matching TRBD1. Germline lookup yields CDR1 MGHRA and CDR2 YSYEKL. The CDR3 spans 17 residues. J was trimmed by 8 bases and V by 4 bases; bases with no gene match: 16.

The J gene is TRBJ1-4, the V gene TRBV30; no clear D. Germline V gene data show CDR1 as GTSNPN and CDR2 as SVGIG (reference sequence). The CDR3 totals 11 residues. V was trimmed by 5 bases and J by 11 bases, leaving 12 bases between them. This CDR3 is CAWGIREKLFF. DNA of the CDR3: TGTGCCTGGGGGATTCGTGAGAAACTGTTTTTT.